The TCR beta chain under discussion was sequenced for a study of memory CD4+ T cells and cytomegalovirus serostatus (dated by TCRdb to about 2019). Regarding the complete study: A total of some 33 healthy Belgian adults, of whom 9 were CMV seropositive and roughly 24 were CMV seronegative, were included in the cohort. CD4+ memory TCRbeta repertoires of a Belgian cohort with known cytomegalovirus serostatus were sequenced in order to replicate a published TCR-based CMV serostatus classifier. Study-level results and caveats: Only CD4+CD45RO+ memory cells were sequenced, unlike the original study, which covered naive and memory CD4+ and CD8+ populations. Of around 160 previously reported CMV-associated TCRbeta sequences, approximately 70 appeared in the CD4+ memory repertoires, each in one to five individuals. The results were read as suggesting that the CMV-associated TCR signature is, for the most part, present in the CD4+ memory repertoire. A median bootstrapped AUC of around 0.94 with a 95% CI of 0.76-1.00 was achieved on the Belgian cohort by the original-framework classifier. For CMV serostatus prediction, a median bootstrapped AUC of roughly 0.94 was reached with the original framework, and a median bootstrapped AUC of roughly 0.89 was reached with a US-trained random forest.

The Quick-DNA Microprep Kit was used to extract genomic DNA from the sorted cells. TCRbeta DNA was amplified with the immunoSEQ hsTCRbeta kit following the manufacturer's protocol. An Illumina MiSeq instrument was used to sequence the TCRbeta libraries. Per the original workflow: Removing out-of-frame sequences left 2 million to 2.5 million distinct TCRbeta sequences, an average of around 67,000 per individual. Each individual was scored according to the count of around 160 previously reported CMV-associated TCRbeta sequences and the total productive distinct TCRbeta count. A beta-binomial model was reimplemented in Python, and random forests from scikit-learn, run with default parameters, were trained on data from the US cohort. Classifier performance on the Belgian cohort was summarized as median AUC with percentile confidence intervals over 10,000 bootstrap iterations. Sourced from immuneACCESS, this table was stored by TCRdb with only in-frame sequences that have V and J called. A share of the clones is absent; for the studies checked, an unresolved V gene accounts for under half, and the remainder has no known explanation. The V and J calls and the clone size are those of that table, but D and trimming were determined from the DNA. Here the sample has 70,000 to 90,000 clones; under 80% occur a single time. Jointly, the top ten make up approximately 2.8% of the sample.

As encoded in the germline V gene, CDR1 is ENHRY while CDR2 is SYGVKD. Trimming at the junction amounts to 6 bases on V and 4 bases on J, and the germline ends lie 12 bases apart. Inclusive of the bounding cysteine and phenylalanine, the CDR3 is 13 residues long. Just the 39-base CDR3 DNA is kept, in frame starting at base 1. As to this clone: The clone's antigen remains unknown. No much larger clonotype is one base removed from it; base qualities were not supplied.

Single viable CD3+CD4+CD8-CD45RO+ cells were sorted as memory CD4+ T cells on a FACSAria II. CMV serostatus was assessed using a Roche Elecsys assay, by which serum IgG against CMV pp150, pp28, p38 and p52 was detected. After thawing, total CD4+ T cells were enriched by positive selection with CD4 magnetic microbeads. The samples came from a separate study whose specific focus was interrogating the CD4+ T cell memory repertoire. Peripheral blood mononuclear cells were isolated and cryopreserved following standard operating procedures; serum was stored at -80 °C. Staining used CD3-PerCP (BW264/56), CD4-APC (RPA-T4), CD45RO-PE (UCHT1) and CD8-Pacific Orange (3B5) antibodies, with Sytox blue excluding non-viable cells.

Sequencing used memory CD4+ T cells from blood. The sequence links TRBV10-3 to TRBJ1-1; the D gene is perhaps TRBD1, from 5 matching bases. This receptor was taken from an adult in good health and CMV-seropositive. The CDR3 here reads CAIRGWGGTEAFF. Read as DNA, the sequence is TGTGCCATCAGAGGTTGGGGGGGCACTGAAGCTTTCTTT.